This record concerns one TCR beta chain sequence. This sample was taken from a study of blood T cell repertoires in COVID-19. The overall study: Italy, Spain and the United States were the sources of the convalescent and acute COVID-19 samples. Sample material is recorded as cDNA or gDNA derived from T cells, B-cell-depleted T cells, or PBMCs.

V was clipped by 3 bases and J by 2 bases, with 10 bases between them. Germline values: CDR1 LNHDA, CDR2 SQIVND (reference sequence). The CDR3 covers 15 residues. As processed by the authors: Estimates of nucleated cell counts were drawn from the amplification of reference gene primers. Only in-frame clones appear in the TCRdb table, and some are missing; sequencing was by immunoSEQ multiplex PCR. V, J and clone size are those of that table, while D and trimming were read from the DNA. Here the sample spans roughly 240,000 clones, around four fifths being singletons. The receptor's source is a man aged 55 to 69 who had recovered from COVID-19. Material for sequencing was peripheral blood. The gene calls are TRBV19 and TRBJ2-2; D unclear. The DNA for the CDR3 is TGTGCCAGTAGTATCCTTGGCAGTAACACCGGGGAGCTGTTTTTT. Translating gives CASSILGSNTGELFF.